This T cell receptor beta chain emerged from a study of T cells in Graves' hyperthyroidism and ophthalmopathy. Study-wide results and limits: Within blood appeared most thyroid clonotypes that had expanded above 0.001.

The source material, RNA transcripts, was used to amplify TCR beta CDR3 regions. Using the HTBI primer set, a first-round RT-PCR was run on the TCR CDR3. TCRdb called the multiplex PCR reads again in MiXCR, with one record for every CDR3 protein. The data contain approximately 640,000 distinct CDR3 sequences, 45% of them singletons. The diagnostic basis comprised clinical symptoms, serum thyroxine and TRAb, thyroid ultrasound and orbital computed tomography. With regard to this clonotype: Its antigen is not known.

The clonotype comes from an adult man with Graves' disease, either hyperthyroidism or ophthalmopathy (not recorded which). Sequencing was carried out using peripheral blood or thyroid tissue (not recorded which).

The CDR3 sequence: CSASRALEQYF. CDR3 in DNA: TGCAGTGCCAGCAGGGCGTTAGAGCAGTACTTC. The rearrangement joins TRBV20-1 to TRBJ2-7, with TRBD1 as a possible D gene (5 bases). Between the trimmed V and J ends, which lost 6 bases and 7 bases, there was a span of 13 bases. Germline V CDR1 and CDR2: DFQATT, SNEGSKA (reference sequence). The CDR3 is 11 residues long.